This T cell receptor (beta chain) emerged from a study of T cell changes during pregnancy in multiple sclerosis. V gave up 6 bases and J gave up 0 bases, with 21 bases separating them. This CDR3 is built from 19 residues. Germline V CDR1 and CDR2: SNHLY, FYNNEI. The method was immunoSEQ multiplex PCR; TCRdb's version includes in-frame clones alone and lacks a portion of them. The table includes roughly 52,000 clones, about 92% detected once. This clone appeared a single time. The clonotype originates from a female donor with multiple sclerosis, enrolled in a pregnancy study. Sequenced here: CD4+ T cells from peripheral blood mononuclear cells, sampled in the third trimester of pregnancy. The genes are TRBV2 and TRBJ2-6, with a weak D call TRBD1 (6 bases). The CDR3 nucleotides are TGTGCCAGCAGCGATACCGCAGACAGGTCCCCCTCTGGGGCCAACGTCCTGACTTTC. It specifies CASSDTADRSPSGANVLTF.